A single sample gave rise to the 25 T cell receptor beta chains below, sequenced in a study of early T cells in non-severe SARS-CoV-2 infection. One entry per CDR3 protein, called by TCRdb with MiXCR from the 5' RACE reads. This table has tens of thousands of distinct CDR3 sequences, 15% to 20% appearing once. The sample was whole blood, taken at baseline. These receptors came from an adult who was a healthcare worker with PCR-confirmed SARS-CoV-2 infection or an uninfected control (not recorded which).

This clonotype was observed a handful of times. The chain carries TRBV4-1 and TRBJ2-5; 9 nucleotides match TRBD1. The CDR3 covers 16 residues. Germline V CDR1 and CDR2: MGHRA, YSYEKL. The trim removed 0 bases at V and 3 bases at J, leaving 5 bases unmatched. As DNA, the CDR3 is TGCGCCAGCAGCCAAGAAGGGGGACAGGGAAAAGAGACCCAGTACTTC. Protein sequence: CASSQEGGQGKETQYF.

The rearrangement uses TRBV5-5 and TRBJ1-1; D not certain. The germline CDR1 and CDR2 sequences are SGHKS and YYEKEE (reference sequence). This CDR3 region has 12 residues. Trimming cost V 2 bases and J 4 bases, with 6 bases left between them. CDR3 nucleotides: TGTGCCAGCAGCTTCGTTTCCACTGAAGCTTTCTTT. Protein product: CASSFVSTEAFF.

This clonotype has ten or more counts. The chain joins TRBV5-4 to TRBJ2-5, with a possible D match to TRBD1 (8 bases). The V gene lost 4 bases and the J gene lost 10 bases, with 14 bases spanning the gap. The CDR3 runs 12 residues. Germline V CDR1 and CDR2: SGHNT, YYREEE (reference sequence). CDR3 sequence: CASSQGAGDQYF. DNA of the CDR3: TGTGCCAGCAGCCAGGGGGCGGGAGACCAGTACTTC.

This chain connects TRBV5-1 to TRBJ2-1; tentative D call: TRBD1 (5 bases). There are 14 residues in the CDR3. Germline CDR1 reads SGHRS; CDR2 reads YFSETQ. V lost 4 bases and J lost 5, with 13 bases in between. The CDR3 is CASSGQGRDNEQFF. CDR3 nucleotide sequence: TGCGCCAGCAGCGGGCAGGGTCGGGACAATGAGCAGTTCTTC.

The chain joins TRBV20-1 to TRBJ2-1; TRBD2 aligns across 8 bases. V trimming: 3 bases; J trimming: 7 bases; junction bases outside the gene matches: 8. Germline V gene sequence: CDR1 DFQATT, CDR2 SNEGSKA (reference sequence). The CDR3 is made up of 14 amino acids. CDR3 sequence (DNA): TGCAGTGCTAGCGGGAGGGCCATCGGAAATGAGCAGTTCTTC. It translates to CSASGRAIGNEQFF.

This clonotype was detected a few times. The genes are TRBV28 and TRBJ1-5, with D possibly TRBD1 on 6 matching bases. The CDR3 extends over 15 amino acids. Trimming removed 0 bases at V and 0 bases at J, with 6 bases between. Germline values: CDR1 MDHEN, CDR2 SYDVKM. The CDR3 DNA reads TGTGCCAGCAGTTTATGGGGGGCTAGCAATCAGCCCCAGCATTTT. This translates into CASSLWGASNQPQHF.

This clonotype was picked up a small number of times. The chain uses TRBV3-1 and TRBJ2-1; the match to TRBD2 covers 7 bases. The CDR3 loop spans 18 amino acids. The germline V gene encodes CDR1 LGHDT and CDR2 YNNKEL (reference sequence). Unmatched junction bases numbered 11, after V lost 1 base and J lost 2 bases. The CDR3 protein is CASSQAGASGKTYNEQFF. CDR3 in DNA: TGTGCCAGCAGCCAAGCGGGTGCAAGCGGGAAGACCTACAATGAGCAGTTCTTC.

This clonotype was seen more than once but under ten times. The V and J genes are TRBV30 and TRBJ1-1; no reliable D call. Germline CDR1 is GTSNPN and CDR2 is SVGIG (reference sequence). This CDR3 is built from 10 residues. V shed 3 bases and J shed 6 bases, with 5 bases lying between them. CDR3: CAWSGPEAFF. In DNA, the CDR3 is TGTGCCTGGAGCGGGCCTGAAGCTTTCTTT.

This rearrangement joins TRBV20-1 to TRBJ2-7; TRBD2 matches at 10 bases. V trimming: 5 bases; J trimming: 0 bases; junction bases outside the gene matches: 7. Germline V gene data show CDR1 as DFQATT and CDR2 as SNEGSKA (reference sequence). The CDR3 length is 15 residues. DNA for the CDR3: TGCAGTGCTGCGCTAGCGGGGGAACTCTCCTACGAGCAGTACTTC. Translation gives CSAALAGELSYEQYF.

The chain links TRBV6-6 to TRBJ2-7, with D perhaps TRBD1 (6 bases). Germline loops: CDR1 MNHNY, CDR2 SVGAGI (reference sequence). The CDR3 totals 14 residues. The ends were cut back, 4 bases at V and 7 bases at J, with 17 bases in the middle. CDR3 DNA sequence: TGTGCCAGCAGTTTAGGGACAAAAACGGGGGAGCAGTACTTC. Translated: CASSLGTKTGEQYF.

This clonotype has only a few counts. V gene TRBV14 combines with J gene TRBJ2-1, with D maybe TRBD1 (6 bases). Trimming shortened V by 1 base and J by 8 bases, and 18 bases separated the two germline ends. CDR3 length equals 16 residues. The germline gives CDR1 SGHDN, CDR2 FVKESK. The CDR3 loop reads CASSQGGGAWLDEQFF. For the CDR3, the DNA is TGTGCCAGCAGCCAAGGAGGGGGAGCTTGGCTCGATGAGCAGTTCTTC.

This clonotype occurred a few times. The genes are TRBV7-9 and TRBJ2-1, with TRBD2 as a possible D gene (5 bases). This CDR3 comprises 13 residues. Germline assignment: CDR1 SEHNR and CDR2 FQNEAQ (reference sequence). With 1 base removed from V and 9 bases from J, the gap between germline ends came to 10 bases. The CDR3, as DNA: TGTGCCAGCAGCTTAGAACTAGAGGGTGAGCAGTTCTTC. Protein product: CASSLELEGEQFF.

The genes are TRBV7-6 and TRBJ2-2; D perhaps matches TRBD2 (5 bases). Looked up from germline, CDR1 is SGHVS and CDR2 is FNYEAQ. V was trimmed by 1 base and J by 2 bases, leaving 5 bases between them. The CDR3 loop spans 14 amino acids. This CDR3 reads CASSLGTNTGELFF. The CDR3 DNA follows: TGTGCCAGCAGCTTAGGGACTAACACCGGGGAGCTGTTTTTT.

The genes are TRBV20-1 and TRBJ2-1; D remains ambiguous. Trimming left V 5 bases short and J 7 bases short, with 18 bases between. This CDR3 region has 14 residues. Germline CDR1 is DFQATT and CDR2 is SNEGSKA (reference sequence). This CDR3 is CSARSPMGWNEQFF. The CDR3 coding sequence is TGCAGTGCTCGGTCACCAATGGGGTGGAATGAGCAGTTCTTC.

This clonotype was found many times. CDR3 loop: CASSPTGGGRRTDTQYF. The CDR3 DNA follows: TGTGCCAGCAGTCCGACCGGGGGCGGGCGCCGCACAGATACGCAGTATTTT. The genes are TRBV28 and TRBJ2-3, with D possibly being TRBD1 or TRBD2 (6 bases each). Germline V lookup: CDR1 MDHEN, CDR2 SYDVKM. Trimming stripped 5 bases from V and 1 base from J, with 19 bases between. CDR3 size: 17 residues.

This clonotype came up a few times. The chain employs TRBV20-1 and TRBJ2-1; 9 nucleotides match TRBD2. The CDR3 length is 14 residues. Germline trimming cut 1 base from V and 7 bases from J; bases unmatched to any gene: 5. Germline values: CDR1 DFQATT, CDR2 SNEGSKA (reference sequence). The DNA for the CDR3 is TGCAGTGCTAGAGTTAGCGGGAGTAGGAATGAGCAGTTCTTC. Translation: CSARVSGSRNEQFF.

In its sample, this clonotype was seen a few times. The chain links TRBV9 to TRBJ2-5; the D is unclear. This CDR3 region has 13 residues. The V and J ends lost 2 bases and 2 bases respectively, with 7 bases between them. Germline V gives CDR1 SGDLS, CDR2 YYNGEE. The chain's CDR3 is CASSVSGQETQYF. The CDR3 coding sequence is TGTGCCAGCAGCGTTAGTGGGCAAGAGACCCAGTACTTC.

Many counts were recorded for this clonotype. The chain employs TRBV12-3 or TRBV12-4 and TRBJ1-1; 8 bases map to TRBD1. The J segment lost 7 bases and the V segment lost 5 bases, leaving 6 bases of the junction unmatched. CDR3 length: 13 amino acids. The CDR3 spells CASSTGGVGEAFF. CDR3 bases: TGTGCCAGCAGTACAGGGGGAGTTGGTGAAGCTTTCTTT.

The chain employs TRBV20-1 and TRBJ1-2; 8 bases line up with TRBD1. Germline V lookup: CDR1 DFQATT, CDR2 SNEGSKA (reference sequence). The CDR3 consists of 15 residues. The J segment lost 4 bases and the V segment lost 0 bases, leaving 7 bases of the junction unmatched. The CDR3 protein is CSAREGQGVSYGYTF. DNA for the CDR3: TGCAGTGCTAGAGAAGGACAGGGCGTAAGCTATGGCTACACCTTC.

The chain recombines TRBV5-8 with TRBJ1-5; no clear D. Between the trimmed V and J ends, which lost 1 base and 7 bases, there was a span of 12 bases. This CDR3 is 14 amino acids long. Germline CDR1 is SGHTS and CDR2 is YDEGEE. CDR3: CASSLIPAGQPQHF. The DNA of the CDR3 is TGTGCCAGCAGCTTGATCCCGGCGGGGCAGCCCCAGCATTTT.

The chain links TRBV7-2 to TRBJ2-7; D is possibly TRBD1 or TRBD2 (5 bases each). This CDR3 is 15 amino acids long. V lost 5 bases, J lost 0 bases, and 14 bases lay in between. Germline CDR1 reads SGHTA; CDR2 reads FQGNSA. CDR3 region: CASSLGRWISYEQYF. The DNA for the CDR3 is TGTGCCAGCAGCCTGGGACGGTGGATCTCCTACGAGCAGTACTTC.

This chain joins TRBV9 and TRBJ2-5, with 8 bases identical to TRBD2. The CDR3 has 16 amino acids. Trimming cost V 0 bases and J 4 bases; bases outside gene matches: 8. The germline V gene encodes CDR1 SGDLS and CDR2 YYNGEE. In DNA form, the CDR3 reads TGTGCCAGCAGCGTAGAGCCAGCGGGAGCCGGAGAGACCCAGTACTTC. Protein sequence: CASSVEPAGAGETQYF.

DNA for the CDR3: TGTGCCAGTACAGGGGCCCTATACGAGCAGTACTTC. Translation: CASTGALYEQYF. The chain carries TRBV11-2 and TRBJ2-7; TRBD1 agrees at 7 bases. The CDR3 length is 12 residues. Germline V CDR1 and CDR2: SGHAT, FQNNGV. V lost 9 bases to trimming and J lost 4 bases; unmatched junction nucleotides: 6. Drawing the rest from reference TRBV11-2 and TRBJ2-7, the complete variable domain is EAGVAQSPRYKIIEKRQSVAFWCNPISGHATLYWYQQILGQGPKLLIQFQNNGVVDDSQLPKDRFSAERLKGVDSTLKIQPAKLEDSAVYLCASTGALYEQYFGPGTRLTVT.

The chain has TRBV5-6 and TRBJ2-7, with a weak D call TRBD2 (5 bases). Germline assignment: CDR1 SGHDT and CDR2 YYEEEE. The germline V and J ends were trimmed by 4 bases and 2 bases, with 22 bases remaining between them. This CDR3 region has 17 residues. Written as DNA, the CDR3 is TGTGCCAGCAGCGCCATAACCCAGGACTCAATGGCCTACGAGCAGTACTTC. This gives the protein CASSAITQDSMAYEQYF.

V is TRBV12-3 or TRBV12-4 and J is TRBJ2-5; D is undetermined. The CDR3 sequence is 12 residues long. V lost 6 bases, J lost 5 bases, and 10 bases lay in between. The CDR3 nucleotides are TGTGCCAGCAGCCAGGTCAGGGAGACCCAGTACTTC. This sequence encodes CASSQVRETQYF.